Following are 32 T cell receptor beta chains from one sample sequenced in a study of T-cell memory formation after mild COVID-19. TCRdb analysed the 5' RACE reads with MiXCR anew, one entry per CDR3 protein. The sample holds 530,000 or so distinct CDR3 sequences, 17% seen once. The sample comprised PBMCs or a T cell subset sorted from them (not recorded which). These receptors came from an adult woman who had mild COVID-19 (a few samples of this study predate the infection). Cell type and time point are not known.

This clonotype was counted ten times or more. The rearrangement joins TRBV5-6 to TRBJ1-2; D call uncertain. This CDR3 is 14 amino acids long. Per germline, CDR1 SGHDT and CDR2 YYEEEE. V was trimmed by 5 bases and J by 6 bases, leaving 17 bases between them. The chain's CDR3 is CASRRQPGVDGYTF. CDR3 bases: TGTGCCAGCAGGCGGCAACCGGGAGTCGATGGCTACACCTTC.

CDR3 sequence: CASRSAGAGELFF. Written as DNA, the CDR3 is TGTGCCAGCAGGTCAGCGGGAGCCGGGGAGCTGTTTTTT. The chain recombines TRBV28 with TRBJ2-2; 8 nucleotides match TRBD2. V lost 6 bases and J lost 6; bases outside the gene matches: 3. Germline V CDR1 and CDR2: MDHEN, SYDVKM. This CDR3 region has 13 residues. Full variable domain (missing parts from reference TRBV28 and TRBJ2-2): DVKVTQSSRYLVKRTGEKVFLECVQDMDHENMFWYRQDPGLGLRLIYFSYDVKMKEKGDIPEGYSVSREKKERFSLILESASTNQTSMYLCASRSAGAGELFFGEGSRLTVL.

The rearrangement uses TRBV18 and TRBJ1-1; possibly TRBD1 for D (5 bases). Germline CDR1 is KGHSH and CDR2 is LQKENI. V was cut by 0 bases and J by 8 bases, with 16 bases left in between. The CDR3 contains 15 residues. The CDR3 coding sequence is TGTGCCAGCTCACCACCGATGGCAGGGTCCAAAGAAGCTTTCTTT. Encoded protein: CASSPPMAGSKEAFF. Supplemented by reference TRBV18 and TRBJ1-1, the full variable domain reads NAGVMQNPRHLVRRRGQEARLRCSPMKGHSHVYWYRQLPEEGLKFMVYLQKENIIDESGMPKERFSAEFPKEGPSILRIQQVVRGDSAAYFCASSPPMAGSKEAFFGQGTRLTVV.

The genes are TRBV5-1 and TRBJ2-3; the D gene could be TRBD1 or TRBD2 (7 bases each). V shed 6 bases and J shed 5 bases, with 19 bases lying between them. CDR3 size: 15 residues. Germline V gene data show CDR1 as SGHRS and CDR2 as YFSETQ. The CDR3 nucleotides read TGCGCCAGCATTTCCTCAGGGGGGGCAGGAGATACGCAGTATTTT. It is translated as CASISSGGAGDTQYF. Full variable domain (rest looked up from reference TRBV5-1 and TRBJ2-3): KAGVTQTPRYLIKTRGQQVTLSCSPISGHRSVSWYQQTPGQGLQFLFEYFSETQRNKGNFPGRFSGRQFSNSRSEMNVSTLELGDSALYLCASISSGGAGDTQYFGPGTRLTVL.

The chain carries TRBV5-1 and TRBJ2-1; weak D call: TRBD2 (5 bases). Between the trimmed V and J ends, which lost 4 bases and 6 bases, there was a span of 8 bases. This CDR3 is built from 12 residues. Germline CDR1 and CDR2: SGHRS and YFSETQ. CDR3 sequence: CASSTSGNEQFF. CDR3 DNA sequence: TGCGCCAGCAGCACGAGCGGCAATGAGCAGTTCTTC.

There are many counts of this clonotype. V is TRBV7-3 and J is TRBJ1-2, with a tentative D call TRBD1 (5 bases). V lost 5 bases and J 8 bases, leaving 15 bases between the germline ends. CDR1 SGHTA and CDR2 FQGTGA come from the germline V gene. The CDR3 extends over 13 amino acids. CDR3 sequence reads: CASSPEGRGGYTF. The CDR3, as DNA: TGTGCCAGCAGCCCCGAAGGCCGGGGGGGCTACACCTTC. The full variable domain, in which reference TRBV7-3 and TRBJ1-2 provide the parts outside the CDR3, is GAGVSQTPSNKVTEKGKYVELRCDPISGHTALYWYRQSLGQGPEFLIYFQGTGAADDSGLPNDRFFAVRPEGSVSTLKIQRTERGDSAVYLCASSPEGRGGYTFGSGTRLTVV.

The chain recombines TRBV7-6 with TRBJ2-2; 8 bases line up with TRBD1. The germline V gene has CDR1 SGHVS and CDR2 FNYEAQ. The CDR3 extends over 16 amino acids. The V and J ends lost 5 bases and 5 bases, in that order; junction bases with no gene match: 10. The CDR3 sequence: CASSITDRGGTGELFF. CDR3 nucleotide sequence: TGTGCCAGCAGCATTACTGACAGGGGAGGAACCGGGGAGCTGTTTTTT.

This clonotype occurred a few times. The chain employs TRBV15 and TRBJ1-4; TRBD1 matches at 7 bases. CDR1 and CDR2 from the germline V gene are LNHNV and YYDKDF (reference sequence). Losses at the gene ends were 8 bases for V and 5 bases for J; bases not matched to a gene: 8. This CDR3 region has 14 residues. The CDR3 DNA follows: TGTGCCACCGCTCCCGGGACAGAAAATGAAAAACTGTTTTTT. Its translation: CATAPGTENEKLFF.

CDR3 loop: CASSLARAGHEQFF. CDR3 bases: TGCGCCAGCAGCTTGGCCCGTGCAGGACATGAGCAGTTCTTC. The rearrangement uses TRBV5-1 and TRBJ2-1, with D hard to call. Germline V CDR1 and CDR2: SGHRS, YFSETQ. The CDR3 runs to 14 residues. V lost 0 bases, J lost 8 bases, and 12 bases lay in between.

This clonotype showed up just a few times. The chain joins TRBV19 to TRBJ2-2; D gene ambiguous. The CDR3 loop spans 14 amino acids. The germline V gene encodes CDR1 LNHDA and CDR2 SQIVND (reference sequence). Trimming took off 1 base at V and 4 bases at J, with 7 bases between the two ends. CDR3 sequence: CASSIGGFTGELFF. The CDR3 nucleotides read TGTGCCAGTAGTATAGGAGGATTCACCGGGGAGCTGTTTTTT.

The chain carries TRBV5-1 and TRBJ2-5; 11 bases align to TRBD2. The germline gives CDR1 SGHRS, CDR2 YFSETQ. V lost 0 bases, J lost 2 bases, and 3 bases stayed unmatched. The CDR3 length is 16 residues. The CDR3 DNA follows: TGCGCCAGCAGCTTGGCGGCTAGCGGGGGGCAAGAGACCCAGTACTTC. Residues: CASSLAASGGQETQYF.

This clonotype came up a few times. This chain links TRBV7-3 with TRBJ2-3; a possible D gene is TRBD1 (5 bases). Between the trimmed V and J ends, which lost 5 bases and 0 bases, there was a span of 15 bases. From germline, CDR1 is SGHTA and CDR2 FQGTGA. CDR3 length equals 16 residues. CDR3 in amino acids: CASSPSGLTSTDTQYF. The CDR3 bases are TGTGCCAGCAGCCCCTCAGGGCTGACTAGCACAGATACGCAGTATTTT.

A few counts support this clonotype. The rearrangement joins TRBV4-2 to TRBJ2-5, with unresolved D. Germline CDR1 and CDR2: LGHNA and YNFKEQ. The CDR3 covers 15 residues. The V and J ends lost 0 bases and 5 bases respectively, with 13 bases between them. The DNA of the CDR3 is TGTGCCAGCAGCCAAGATCGTGAAGGGCGGGAGACCCAGTACTTC. Translating gives CASSQDREGRETQYF.

This clonotype was counted only a few times. The V call is TRBV5-1, the J call TRBJ2-2; 9 bases fit TRBD1. With 1 base clipped from V and 2 bases from J, the junction kept 3 bases outside the gene matches. From germline, CDR1 is SGHRS and CDR2 YFSETQ. The CDR3 is 16 amino acids. DNA of the CDR3: TGCGCCAGCAGCTTGACGGGACAGGGAAACACCGGGGAGCTGTTTTTT. As protein: CASSLTGQGNTGELFF.

The chain has TRBV29-1 and TRBJ2-7; possibly TRBD1 for D (6 bases). Germline assignment: CDR1 SQVTM and CDR2 ANQGSEA. V was trimmed by 6 bases and J by 0 bases, leaving 12 bases between them. CDR3 length: 13 amino acids. The CDR3 protein is CSVLGQSSYEQYF. CDR3 bases: TGCAGCGTCTTAGGACAGAGCTCCTACGAGCAGTACTTC.

The chain is built from TRBV25-1 and TRBJ1-1; weak D call: TRBD1 (5 bases). The CDR3 length is 14 residues. Trimming removed 7 bases from V and 5 bases from J, with 17 bases in between. Per germline, CDR1 MGHDK and CDR2 SYGVNS. CDR3 in DNA: TGTGCCAGCAAAGTCGGGGGAGGTGGGACTGAAGCTTTCTTT. Translating it yields CASKVGGGGTEAFF.

V and J are TRBV5-1 and TRBJ2-2; TRBD1 is a possible D gene (6 bases). Looked up from germline, CDR1 is SGHRS and CDR2 is YFSETQ. Between the trimmed V and J ends, which lost 4 bases and 3 bases, there was a span of 13 bases. This CDR3 contains 15 residues. CDR3 residues: CASSPGNRDTGELFF. The CDR3 DNA sequence: TGCGCCAGCAGCCCGGGGAACAGGGACACCGGGGAGCTGTTTTTT.

This clonotype was recorded a few times. The gene calls are TRBV5-1 and TRBJ2-1; D unclear. Looked up from germline, CDR1 is SGHRS and CDR2 is YFSETQ. The CDR3 extends over 14 amino acids. With 0 bases removed from V and 6 bases from J, the gap between germline ends came to 10 bases. CDR3 amino acids: CASSLVPVPNEQFF. The CDR3 DNA reads TGCGCCAGCAGCTTGGTTCCAGTCCCCAATGAGCAGTTCTTC.

V and J are TRBV24-1 and TRBJ1-5; D is undetermined. Trimming took off 3 bases at V and 5 bases at J, with 7 bases between the two ends. The length of the CDR3 is 13 residues. Looked up from germline, CDR1 is KGHDR and CDR2 is SFDVKD. DNA for the CDR3: TGTGCCACCAGTGATCGCTGGGATCAGCCCCAGCATTTT. Encoded protein: CATSDRWDQPQHF.

This clonotype was detected ten times or more. This chain connects TRBV11-2 to TRBJ2-5, with 11 positions matching TRBD2. Unmatched junction bases numbered 6, after V lost 4 bases and J lost 5 bases. The CDR3 consists of 15 residues. CDR1 is SGHAT, CDR2 FQNNGV, per germline. The CDR3 DNA follows: TGTGCCAGCAGCTCGTTGACTAGCGGGATTGAGACCCAGTACTTC. This codes for CASSSLTSGIETQYF. Full variable domain (remainder filled in from reference TRBV11-2 and TRBJ2-5): EAGVAQSPRYKIIEKRQSVAFWCNPISGHATLYWYQQILGQGPKLLIQFQNNGVVDDSQLPKDRFSAERLKGVDSTLKIQPAKLEDSAVYLCASSSLTSGIETQYFGPGTRLLVL.

The sample holds a few counts of this clonotype. The V and J genes are TRBV30 and TRBJ2-3, with a weak D call TRBD2 (5 bases). This CDR3 is built from 16 residues. CDR1 is GTSNPN, CDR2 SVGIG, per germline (reference sequence). Trimming took 0 bases from V and 4 from J, leaving 17 bases between them. As DNA, the CDR3 is TGTGCCTGGAGTGTACGGGGTAGCAGCCCAGCAGATACGCAGTATTTT. Its translation: CAWSVRGSSPADTQYF.

J is TRBJ2-5 and V is TRBV24-1, with D possibly TRBD1 on 5 matching bases. V dropped 1 base and J dropped 1 base, with 9 bases sitting between them. This CDR3 spans 15 amino acids. The germline gives CDR1 KGHDR, CDR2 SFDVKD. CDR3 in amino acids: CATSDFAGCQETQYF. DNA for the CDR3: TGTGCCACCAGTGATTTTGCAGGGTGCCAAGAGACCCAGTACTTC.

This clonotype was picked up a small number of times. The chain combines TRBV27 with TRBJ2-7; possible D gene TRBD2, 6 bases. Per the germline V gene, CDR1 is MNHEY and CDR2 is SMNVEV (reference sequence). The CDR3 covers 15 residues. V lost 7 bases and J lost 0, with 16 bases in between. CDR3 nucleotides: TGTGCCAGCACTTTCACGCAGGGAGGCTCCTACGAGCAGTACTTC. Residues: CASTFTQGGSYEQYF.

The chain employs TRBV3-1 and TRBJ1-4; 9 bases align to TRBD1. The junction had 8 bases not matched to a gene; V was cut back by 0 bases and J by 6 bases. The V gene's germline CDR1 is LGHDT and CDR2 YNNKEL (reference sequence). The CDR3 length is 17 residues. CDR3 sequence: CASSQEGSGDRDEKLFF. In nucleotides, the CDR3 is TGTGCCAGCAGCCAAGAAGGCAGCGGGGACAGGGATGAAAAACTGTTTTTT.

The V gene is TRBV12-3 or TRBV12-4, the J gene TRBJ2-5; tentatively, D is TRBD1 or TRBD2 (6 bases each). There are 15 residues in the CDR3. Trimming pared 5 bases from V and 6 bases from J, leaving 19 bases between. The CDR3 loop is CASSPPEGGMKTQYF. For the CDR3, the DNA is TGTGCCAGCAGTCCCCCGGAAGGGGGGATGAAGACCCAGTACTTC.

The V and J genes are TRBV18 and TRBJ2-1; 7 nucleotides align to TRBD2. The junction had 3 bases not matched to a gene; V was cut back by 0 bases and J by 4 bases. Germline loops: CDR1 KGHSH, CDR2 LQKENI. This CDR3 has 15 residues. This CDR3 is CASSPPASGYNEQFF. CDR3 coding DNA: TGTGCCAGCTCACCACCGGCTAGCGGTTACAATGAGCAGTTCTTC.

The chain is built from TRBV29-1 and TRBJ1-2, with D perhaps TRBD1 (6 bases). V was clipped by 4 bases and J by 8 bases, with 20 bases between them. Germline V lookup: CDR1 SQVTM, CDR2 ANQGSEA. CDR3 length equals 14 residues. The DNA for the CDR3 is TGCAGCGTTGGGGGGGGGACACCCACCCGGGGCTACACCTTC. This codes for CSVGGGTPTRGYTF.

V gene TRBV9 combines with J gene TRBJ2-1, with 8 bases that match TRBD2. CDR3 size: 18 residues. Germline V gene lookup returns CDR1 SGDLS and CDR2 YYNGEE. The junction had 15 bases not matched to a gene; V was cut back by 0 bases and J by 7 bases. Here the CDR3 reads CASSVALREAGVVNEQFF. The CDR3 region has the DNA TGTGCCAGCAGCGTAGCTTTACGGGAAGCGGGGGTGGTGAATGAGCAGTTCTTC.

This clonotype has a handful of counts. This chain joins TRBV29-1 and TRBJ2-5, with TRBD2 identical over 11 bases. Germline CDR1 SQVTM, CDR2 ANQGSEA. Germline trimming cut 3 bases from V and 3 bases from J; bases unmatched to any gene: 6. This CDR3 has 15 amino acids. The CDR3 loop reads CSVESSGRRKETQYF. The CDR3 bases are TGCAGCGTTGAGTCTAGCGGGAGGAGAAAAGAGACCCAGTACTTC.

The chain uses TRBV9 and TRBJ2-7; 9 bases align to TRBD2. Germline trimming cut 0 bases from V and 3 bases from J; bases unmatched to any gene: 10. The CDR3 spans 17 residues. The germline gives CDR1 SGDLS, CDR2 YYNGEE. CDR3 in amino acids: CASSVGGGGALDYEQYF. The CDR3 nucleotides read TGTGCCAGCAGCGTAGGAGGCGGGGGGGCCCTAGACTACGAGCAGTACTTC.

The chain links TRBV5-1 to TRBJ2-7, with unresolved D. The V and J ends lost 4 bases and 0 bases respectively, with 26 bases between them. This CDR3 has 19 amino acids. The V gene's germline CDR1 is SGHRS and CDR2 YFSETQ. CDR3 region: CASSPKGTGRFRSSYEQYF. CDR3 nucleotides: TGCGCCAGCAGCCCCAAGGGAACTGGACGGTTTAGGAGCTCCTACGAGCAGTACTTC.

This clonotype was seen a handful of times. The chain links TRBV11-3 to TRBJ1-1, with TRBD1 as a possible D gene (6 bases). V lost 2 bases to trimming and J lost 7 bases, with 11 bases between them. The CDR3 sequence is 13 residues long. CDR1 is SGHNT and CDR2 is YENEEA in the germline V gene. CDR3 in DNA: TGTGCCAGCAGCTTACAAACGGACAGTGAAGCTTTCTTT. Translated: CASSLQTDSEAFF.